The sequence of this T cell receptor beta chain was determined in a study of cytomegalovirus exposure and HLA in healthy donors. Donors were ostensibly healthy at sampling, although undocumented immune exposures were probable. This clone has a handful of counts. The target antigen is unknown. Germline V gene sequence: CDR1 SGHAT, CDR2 FQNNGV. The CDR3 loop spans 14 amino acids. Trimming left V 7 bases short and J 6 bases short, with 13 bases between. Broader study findings: In a later analysis, TCR beta V- and J-gene trimming showed a link to a missense DCLRE1C variant.

With 60 Vbeta and 13 Jbeta primers, the PCR was carried out. Libraries were prepared by immunoSEQ multiplex PCR; TCRdb keeps only in-frame clonotypes and omits some of them. The sample carries roughly 150,000 clones, just under 70% recorded once. The sequencing sample was made of PBMCs. The chain employs TRBV11-2 and TRBJ1-6; possible D gene TRBD1, 5 bases. This clonotype was obtained from a man aged 55-75 years in good health and CMV-seronegative. CDR3 nucleotides: TGTGCCAGCACCCCGGACATGACTAATTCACCCCTCCACTTT. Its protein is CASTPDMTNSPLHF.